What follows are 15 T cell receptor beta chains derived from one specimen sequenced in a study of shared clonotypes between healthy human individuals. Produced via immunoSEQ multiplex PCR; TCRdb's table is partial and in-frame only. The sample lists 2 million to 3 million clones, about 92% seen once, with around 0.14% in the top ten. Sequencing was performed on naive CD4+ T cells sorted from blood. Subset: CD45RA+ positively selected. The receptors were sampled from a young man in good health.

The V and J genes are TRBV29-1 and TRBJ1-2, with D possibly being TRBD1 (6 bases). V was clipped by 5 bases and J by 6 bases, with 13 bases between them. There are 12 residues in the CDR3. CDR1 and CDR2 (germline): SQVTM, ANQGSEA. The CDR3 sequence: CSVNQQGDGYTF. The CDR3 DNA reads as TGCAGCGTTAATCAACAGGGTGATGGCTACACCTTC.

V usage is TRBV29-1 and J usage is TRBJ2-5; 8 nucleotides agree with TRBD1. J gave up 3 bases and V 6 bases, and 6 bases lay outside the gene matches. CDR3 length: 13 residues. The V gene's germline CDR1 is SQVTM and CDR2 ANQGSEA. The CDR3 bases are TGCAGCGTGAGGCCGGACAGGGAAGAGACCCAGTACTTC. Translated, it gives CSVRPDREETQYF.

The V gene is TRBV5-5, the J gene TRBJ2-7; perhaps TRBD1 as D (5 bases). The germline V gene has CDR1 SGHKS and CDR2 YYEKEE (reference sequence). V was pared by 2 bases and J by 5 bases, with 14 bases between. The CDR3 has 14 residues. Here the CDR3 DNA reads TGTGCCAGCAGCTTCCAGGGATGGGGCGACGAGCAGTACTTC. This codes for CASSFQGWGDEQYF.

The chain couples TRBV7-3 to TRBJ1-1, with 8 bases identical to TRBD1. With 6 bases clipped from V and 1 base from J, the junction kept 7 bases outside the gene matches. CDR1 and CDR2 from the germline V gene are SGHTA and FQGTGA. CDR3 size: 15 residues. The CDR3 loop reads CASRVSGQANTEAFF. The CDR3 DNA reads TGTGCCAGCAGGGTCTCGGGACAGGCGAACACTGAAGCTTTCTTT.

The chain combines TRBV6-5 with TRBJ2-4; possibly TRBD1 for D (5 bases). The CDR3 sequence is 15 residues long. Germline V CDR1 and CDR2: MNHEY, SVGAGI. V was cut by 5 bases and J by 1 base, with 12 bases left in between. In nucleotides, the CDR3 is TGTGCCAGCAGTCCAGGGAATTTGGCCAAAAACATTCAGTACTTC. It encodes CASSPGNLAKNIQYF.

The CDR3 sequence: CAKTLKREIAKNIQYF. In DNA form, the CDR3 reads TGTGCCAAAACCCTGAAGAGGGAGATAGCCAAAAACATTCAGTACTTC. The V call is TRBV19, the J call TRBJ2-4; D may be TRBD2 (5 bases). The germline gives CDR1 LNHDA, CDR2 SQIVND (reference sequence). Trimming cost V 10 bases and J 0 bases, with 19 bases left between them. The CDR3 has 16 amino acids. Drawing the rest from reference TRBV19 and TRBJ2-4, the complete variable domain is DGGITQSPKYLFRKEGQNVTLSCEQNLNHDAMYWYRQDPGQGLRLIYYSQIVNDFQKGDIAEGYSVSREKKESFPLTVTSAQKNPTAFYLCAKTLKREIAKNIQYFGAGTRLSVL.

The chain uses TRBV9 and TRBJ1-4, with D hard to call. With 2 bases removed from V and 2 bases from J, the gap between germline ends came to 7 bases. This CDR3 has 14 residues. Germline V lookup: CDR1 SGDLS, CDR2 YYNGEE. This CDR3 is CASSVTATNEKLFF. CDR3 bases: TGTGCCAGCAGCGTTACTGCGACTAATGAAAAACTGTTTTTT.

This rearrangement joins TRBV6-5 to TRBJ2-7; D unresolved. This CDR3 has 11 amino acids. CDR1 MNHEY and CDR2 SVGAGI come from the germline V gene. V dropped 5 bases and J dropped 6 bases, with 8 bases sitting between them. CDR3 sequence reads: CASSRSREQYF. CDR3 nucleotide sequence: TGTGCCAGCAGTCGGAGTCGCGAGCAGTACTTC.

The chain combines TRBV5-6 with TRBJ1-6; D is ambiguous. V shed 4 bases and J shed 0 bases, with 11 bases lying between them. The CDR3 spans 16 residues. Germline V CDR1 and CDR2: SGHDT, YYEEEE. CDR3 in DNA: TGTGCCAGCAGCCGACAAACCAGCTCCTATAATTCACCCCTCCACTTT. Translated, it gives CASSRQTSSYNSPLHF.

The rearrangement uses TRBV9 and TRBJ2-3; D ambiguous. Deletions cut 0 bases from V and 5 bases from J, with 7 bases between. Germline V CDR1 and CDR2: SGDLS, YYNGEE. The CDR3 runs to 13 residues. This CDR3 is CASSVATLDTQYF. The DNA of the CDR3 is TGTGCCAGCAGCGTAGCTACTTTAGATACGCAGTATTTT.

This rearrangement joins TRBV5-1 to TRBJ2-2, with D perhaps matching TRBD2 (6 bases). Deletions cut 0 bases from V and 6 bases from J, with 12 bases between. Germline CDR1 is SGHRS and CDR2 is YFSETQ. This CDR3 is built from 15 residues. The CDR3 loop is CASSLDPSASGELFF. For the CDR3, the DNA is TGCGCCAGCAGCTTGGATCCTAGCGCTTCCGGGGAGCTGTTTTTT.

The gene calls are TRBV7-8 and TRBJ2-6; the D is unclear. Trimming removed 5 bases at V and 0 bases at J, with 14 bases between. The CDR3 extends over 17 amino acids. Looked up from germline, CDR1 is SGHVS and CDR2 is FQNEAQ. CDR3 DNA sequence: TGTGCCAGCAGCGCTGAGTGGGTCAGCTCTGGGGCCAACGTCCTGACTTTC. Protein sequence: CASSAEWVSSGANVLTF.

The V call is TRBV19, the J call TRBJ2-7; 8 bases line up with TRBD1. The CDR3 totals 15 residues. Trimming took 5 bases from V and 4 from J; bases not matched to a gene: 10. The germline V gene has CDR1 LNHDA and CDR2 SQIVND (reference sequence). CDR3 amino acids: CASSAGQGYVYEQYF. DNA for the CDR3: TGTGCCAGTAGTGCTGGACAGGGATATGTGTACGAGCAGTACTTC. The variable domain in full, completed from reference TRBV19 and TRBJ2-7, reads DGGITQSPKYLFRKEGQNVTLSCEQNLNHDAMYWYRQDPGQGLRLIYYSQIVNDFQKGDIAEGYSVSREKKESFPLTVTSAQKNPTAFYLCASSAGQGYVYEQYFGPGTRLTVT.

The chain carries TRBV27 and TRBJ1-1; D may be TRBD1 (6 bases). The CDR3 spans 16 residues. The germline V gene encodes CDR1 MNHEY and CDR2 SMNVEV (reference sequence). Trimming left V 7 bases short and J 1 base short, with 19 bases between. The CDR3 loop reads CASTTGYGGGNTEAFF. As DNA, the CDR3 is TGTGCCAGCACCACCGGTTATGGGGGCGGGAACACTGAAGCTTTCTTT.

In its sample, this clone was seen once. The chain joins TRBV5-4 to TRBJ1-2; no clear D. The CDR3 consists of 16 residues. V gave up 4 bases and J gave up 2 bases, with 18 bases separating them. CDR1 is SGHNT and CDR2 is YYREEE in the germline V gene (reference sequence). The CDR3 nucleotides are TGTGCCAGCAGCCCCGGCGGTGGGGAAAGGAACTATGGCTACACCTTC. Its translation is CASSPGGGERNYGYTF.